This note documents a single T cell receptor (beta chain) sequence. Its specificity is not known. CMV serostatus data were not documented for this donor. PCR amplification relied on 60 Vbeta primers (plus 13 Jbeta primers). The method was immunoSEQ multiplex PCR; TCRdb's version includes in-frame clones alone and lacks a portion of them. This sample has over 75,000 clones, with 60% to 65% found just once. These data come from a study of cytomegalovirus exposure and HLA in healthy donors. Study-wide results and caveats: Sequencing depth across donors, presence/absence analyses assumed, was roughly uniform.

Germline V CDR1 and CDR2: LNHDA, SQIVND (reference sequence). The CDR3 runs 17 residues. Trimming at V came to 3 bases and at J to 6 bases, leaving 12 bases not matched to a gene. The receptor's source is a human donor in good health. Specimen: PBMCs. V and J are TRBV19 and TRBJ2-2, with 8 nucleotides matching TRBD1. The CDR3 DNA is TGTGCCAGTAGTATTGGACAGGGTACAGGGCGGTCCGGGGAGCTGTTTTTT. This sequence encodes CASSIGQGTGRSGELFF.